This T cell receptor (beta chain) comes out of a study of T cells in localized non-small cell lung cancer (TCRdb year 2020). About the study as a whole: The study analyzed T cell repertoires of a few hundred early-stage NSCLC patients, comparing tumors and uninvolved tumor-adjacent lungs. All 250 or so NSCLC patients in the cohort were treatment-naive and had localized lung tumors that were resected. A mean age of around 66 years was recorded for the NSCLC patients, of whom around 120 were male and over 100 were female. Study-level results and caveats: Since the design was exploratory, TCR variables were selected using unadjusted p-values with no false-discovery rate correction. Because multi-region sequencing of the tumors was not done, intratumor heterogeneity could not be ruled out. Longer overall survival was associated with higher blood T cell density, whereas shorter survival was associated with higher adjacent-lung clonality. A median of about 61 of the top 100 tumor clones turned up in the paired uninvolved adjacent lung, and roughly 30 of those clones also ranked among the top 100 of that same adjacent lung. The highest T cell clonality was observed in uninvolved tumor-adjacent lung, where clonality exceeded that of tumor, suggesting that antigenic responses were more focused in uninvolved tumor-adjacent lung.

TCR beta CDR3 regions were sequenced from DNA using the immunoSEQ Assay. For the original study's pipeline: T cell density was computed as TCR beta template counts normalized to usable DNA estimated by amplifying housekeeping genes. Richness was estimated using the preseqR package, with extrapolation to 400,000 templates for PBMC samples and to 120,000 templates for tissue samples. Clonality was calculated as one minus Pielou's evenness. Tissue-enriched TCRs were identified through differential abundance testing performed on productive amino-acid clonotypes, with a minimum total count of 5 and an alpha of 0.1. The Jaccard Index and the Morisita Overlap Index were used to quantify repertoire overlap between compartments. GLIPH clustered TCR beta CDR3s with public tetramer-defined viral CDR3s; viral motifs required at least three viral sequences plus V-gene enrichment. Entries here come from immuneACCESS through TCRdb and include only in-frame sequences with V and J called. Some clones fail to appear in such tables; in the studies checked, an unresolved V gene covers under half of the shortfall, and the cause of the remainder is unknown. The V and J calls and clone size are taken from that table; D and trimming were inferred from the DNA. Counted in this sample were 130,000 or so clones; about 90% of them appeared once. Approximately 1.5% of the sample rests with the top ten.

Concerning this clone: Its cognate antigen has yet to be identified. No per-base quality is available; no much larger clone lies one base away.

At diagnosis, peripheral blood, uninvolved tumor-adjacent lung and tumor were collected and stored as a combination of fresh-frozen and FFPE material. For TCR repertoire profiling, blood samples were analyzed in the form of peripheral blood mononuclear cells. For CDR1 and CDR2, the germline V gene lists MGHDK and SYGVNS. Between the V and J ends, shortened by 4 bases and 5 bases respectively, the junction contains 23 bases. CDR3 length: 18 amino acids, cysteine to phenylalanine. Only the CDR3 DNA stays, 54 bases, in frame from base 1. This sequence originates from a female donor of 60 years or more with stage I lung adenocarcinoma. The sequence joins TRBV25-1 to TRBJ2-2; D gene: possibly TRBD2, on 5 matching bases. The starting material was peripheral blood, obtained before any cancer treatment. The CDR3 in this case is CASSVPLGHTTGTGELFF. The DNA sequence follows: TGTGCCAGCAGTGTGCCCTTAGGCCACACAACGGGGACCGGGGAGCTGTTTTTT.